A selection of T cell receptor beta chains follows, all from one sample in a study of shared clonotypes between healthy human individuals. The data were produced by immunoSEQ multiplex PCR, yet TCRdb's version contains in-frame clones alone and is incomplete. Altogether about 480,000 clones are present, 60% to 80% being singletons, with the ten largest covering around 12%. Sequencing input: PBMCs. The receptors shown here come from a woman aged 40 to 50 in good health. Some clones in this sample may be carry-over from other donors' samples. Both conserved end residues are part of each CDR3. The D gene is left open where the match is weak. Some rows mark clone size as missing; the rest say once, few, many or name a class of expanded clone.

D gene,J gene,V gene,clone size,CDR3 protein,CDR3 DNA
-,TRBJ1-1,TRBV4-3,-,CASSQEMRGRAFF,TGCGCCAGCAGCCAAGAAATGAGGGGGAGGGCTTTCTTT
TRBD1,TRBJ1-5,TRBV27,few,CASRPLGQYQPQHF,TGTGCCAGCAGGCCCCTGGGACAGTATCAGCCCCAGCATTTT
-,TRBJ1-3,TRBV7-3,-,CASSPYGGSGNTIYF,TGTGCCAGCAGCCCCTATGGGGGGTCTGGAAACACCATATATTTT
TRBD2,TRBJ2-2,TRBV10-2,many,CASRDLAGGETNGELFF,TGCGCCAGCAGGGACCTAGCGGGAGGGGAAACTAACGGGGAGCTGTTTTTT
-,TRBJ2-2,TRBV7-9,-,CASSPLLGGGELFF,TGTGCCAGCAGCCCCCTGCTGGGGGGCGGGGAGCTGTTTTTT
-,TRBJ2-5,TRBV5-1,-,CASTSRGSSRIEETQYF,TGCGCCAGCACCAGTCGAGGGTCTAGCCGTATTGAGGAGACCCAGTACTTC
-,TRBJ1-1,TRBV30,-,CAWVDFGGTEAFF,TGTGCCTGGGTAGACTTTGGGGGCACTGAAGCTTTCTTT
-,TRBJ1-5,TRBV5-5,-,CASSLLGSNQPQHF,TGTGCCAGCAGCTTGTTGGGTAGCAATCAGCCCCAGCATTTT
-,TRBJ1-6,TRBV11-2,-,CASTGQNYNSPLHF,TGTGCCAGCACTGGACAAAACTATAATTCACCCCTCCACTTT
-,TRBJ2-1,TRBV6-6,-,CASSYSRGGSLFF,TGTGCCAGCAGTTACTCGAGGGGCGGGTCGCTGTTCTTC
-,TRBJ1-2,TRBV6-6,-,CASSYSMASYGYTF,TGTGCCAGCAGTTACTCGATGGCGTCCTATGGCTACACCTTC
TRBD2,TRBJ2-3,TRBV2,-,CASSVLASGTDTQYF,TGTGCCAGCAGTGTCTTGGCTAGCGGAACAGATACGCAGTATTTT
-,TRBJ1-1,TRBV6-5,-,CASGRGSTEAFF,TGTGCCAGCGGGCGGGGAAGCACTGAAGCTTTCTTT
TRBD2,TRBJ2-7,TRBV7-9,-,CASSSPAGGYEQYF,TGTGCCAGCAGCTCCCCAGCGGGAGGTTACGAGCAGTACTTC
TRBD2,TRBJ2-1,TRBV7-9,-,CASSLRGLGLAGGLFF,TGTGCCAGCAGCTTAAGGGGATTGGGACTAGCGGGAGGTCTGTTCTTC
-,TRBJ1-1,TRBV2,many,CASSEGPLTFAEAFF,TGTGCCAGCAGTGAAGGGCCATTAACTTTCGCTGAAGCTTTCTTT
-,TRBJ1-1,TRBV7-3,few,CASSLAAGTEAFF,TGTGCCAGCAGCTTAGCCGCGGGCACTGAAGCTTTCTTT
TRBD2,TRBJ2-1,TRBV19,-,CASSIRVAGDYNEQFF,TGTGCCAGTAGTATTCGGGTAGCGGGAGACTACAATGAGCAGTTCTTC
-,TRBJ2-5,TRBV5-1,-,CASSTTGIQETQYF,TGCGCCAGCAGCACCACAGGGATACAAGAGACCCAGTACTTC
TRBD1,TRBJ1-1,TRBV7-9,-,CASSNQGGTEAFF,TGTGCCAGCAGCAATCAGGGGGGGACTGAAGCTTTCTTT
-,TRBJ1-3,TRBV4-2,-,CASSQRREGNTIYF,TGTGCCAGCAGCCAAAGGCGGGAAGGAAACACCATATATTTT
TRBD1,TRBJ1-2,TRBV27,once,CASSHRAGQAGGYTF,TGTGCCAGCAGTCACCGAGCCGGACAGGCCGGCGGCTACACCTTC
-,TRBJ2-7,TRBV2,-,CASSLDWSGNTAQYF,TGTGCCAGCAGCTTAGACTGGTCGGGAAATACCGCGCAGTACTTC
-,TRBJ2-1,TRBV29-1,once,CSARRGNEQFF,TGCAGCGCCCGGCGTGGAAATGAGCAGTTCTTC
-,TRBJ1-3,TRBV10-3,few,CAISLGTDSGNTIYF,TGTGCCATCAGCCTCGGGACGGACTCTGGAAACACCATATATTTT
-,TRBJ2-7,TRBV5-1,-,CASSPGPGALADEQYF,TGCGCCAGCAGCCCGGGTCCAGGGGCCCTGGCCGACGAGCAGTACTTC
TRBD1,TRBJ2-5,TRBV5-6,few,CASSLGTGKHYF,TGTGCCAGCAGCTTGGGGACAGGGAAACACTACTTC
-,TRBJ2-3,TRBV5-5,-,CASSGDSSTDTQYF,TGTGCCAGCAGCGGGGACTCAAGCACAGATACGCAGTATTTT
-,TRBJ2-5,TRBV6-1,-,CASSAGQIQETQYF,TGTGCCAGCAGTGCCGGACAGATCCAAGAGACCCAGTACTTC
-,TRBJ1-2,TRBV25-1,-,CASSEFRRDYGYTF,TGTGCCAGCAGTGAATTCCGTAGGGATTATGGCTACACCTTC
-,TRBJ2-1,TRBV6-5,-,CASTPDGTATEQFF,TGTGCCAGCACCCCGGACGGAACGGCGACTGAGCAGTTCTTC
TRBD2,TRBJ2-7,TRBV5-1,few,CASSPFRTSGTFYEQYF,TGCGCCAGCAGCCCTTTCCGGACTAGCGGGACGTTCTACGAGCAGTACTTC
-,TRBJ2-3,TRBV6-6,-,CASTPIGSDTQYF,TGTGCCAGCACCCCTATAGGTTCAGATACGCAGTATTTT
TRBD2,TRBJ2-5,TRBV2,-,CASRGLTSGAPRQNQETQYF,TGTGCCAGCAGAGGCCTGACTAGCGGGGCGCCGCGGCAAAACCAAGAGACCCAGTACTTC
TRBD1,TRBJ1-5,TRBV27,-,CASSFRGQGSQPQHF,TGTGCCAGCAGTTTCAGGGGACAGGGTAGTCAGCCCCAGCATTTT
TRBD1,TRBJ2-7,TRBV6-1,-,CASSEGGTGEQYF,TGTGCCAGCAGTGAAGGGGGGACAGGCGAGCAGTACTTC
-,TRBJ1-1,TRBV5-1,-,CASSPIPGNRGTEAFF,TGCGCCAGCAGCCCGATACCCGGGAACCGGGGCACTGAAGCTTTCTTT
TRBD2,TRBJ2-3,TRBV5-6,-,CASSSSGSGDTQYF,TGTGCCAGCAGCAGTAGCGGGAGTGGAGATACGCAGTATTTT
-,TRBJ2-1,TRBV5-1,-,CASSPLGSNNEQFF,TGCGCCAGCTCCCCCCTCGGTAGCAACAATGAGCAGTTCTTC
-,TRBJ2-7,TRBV5-1,-,CASSTVPDPYEQYF,TGCGCCAGCAGCACGGTCCCGGATCCCTACGAGCAGTACTTC
-,TRBJ2-4,TRBV30,-,CAWSPFGGLAKNIQYF,TGTGCCTGGAGTCCCTTTGGGGGACTAGCCAAAAACATTCAGTACTTC
-,TRBJ2-5,TRBV11-2,-,CASSLGGGPQETQYF,TGTGCCAGCAGCTTAGGGGGCGGGCCACAAGAGACCCAGTACTTC
TRBD2,TRBJ2-5,TRBV18,-,CASSPDSLGGETQYF,TGTGCCAGCTCGCCAGACAGCCTGGGAGGGGAGACCCAGTACTTC
TRBD1,TRBJ2-7,TRBV6-5,-,CASSYLDRGYEQYF,TGTGCCAGCAGTTACCTGGACAGGGGCTACGAGCAGTACTTC
TRBD2,TRBJ2-7,TRBV6-5,-,CASSLAGRLYF,TGTGCCAGCAGTCTAGCGGGACGGTTGTACTTC
TRBD2,TRBJ2-2,TRBV29-1,-,CSVGAKTSPGELFF,TGCAGCGTTGGGGCTAAGACTAGCCCCGGGGAGCTGTTTTTT
TRBD1,TRBJ1-2,TRBV5-1,-,CASSPDAGGYGYTF,TGCGCCAGCAGCCCGGACGCAGGGGGCTATGGCTACACCTTC
-,TRBJ1-1,TRBV18,-,CASSPMRGTEACF,TGTGCCAGCTCACCAATGAGGGGCACTGAAGCTTGCTTT
-,TRBJ2-1,TRBV2,-,CASLRDNNYNEQFF,TGTGCCAGCTTAAGGGACAACAACTACAATGAGCAGTTCTTC
-,TRBJ2-5,TRBV5-1,once,CASSLTSGIETQYF,TGCGCCAGCAGCTTGACCAGTGGGATAGAGACCCAGTACTTC
TRBD2,TRBJ2-7,TRBV28,-,CASIPGGRFYEQYF,TGTGCCAGCATTCCCGGCGGGAGATTCTACGAGCAGTACTTC